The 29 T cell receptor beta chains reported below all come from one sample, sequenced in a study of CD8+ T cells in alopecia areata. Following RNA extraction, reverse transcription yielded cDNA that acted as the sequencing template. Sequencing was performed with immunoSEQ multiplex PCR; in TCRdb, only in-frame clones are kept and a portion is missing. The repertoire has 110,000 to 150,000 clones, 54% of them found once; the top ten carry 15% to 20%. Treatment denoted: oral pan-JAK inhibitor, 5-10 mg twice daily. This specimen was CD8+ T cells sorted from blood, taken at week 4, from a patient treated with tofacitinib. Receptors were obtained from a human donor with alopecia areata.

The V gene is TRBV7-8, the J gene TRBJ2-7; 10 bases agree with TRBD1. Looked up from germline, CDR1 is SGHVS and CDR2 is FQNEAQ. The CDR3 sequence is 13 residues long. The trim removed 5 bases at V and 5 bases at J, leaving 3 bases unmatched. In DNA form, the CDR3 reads TGTGCCAGCAGCCAGGACAGGGGGGACGAGCAGTACTTC. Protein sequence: CASSQDRGDEQYF.

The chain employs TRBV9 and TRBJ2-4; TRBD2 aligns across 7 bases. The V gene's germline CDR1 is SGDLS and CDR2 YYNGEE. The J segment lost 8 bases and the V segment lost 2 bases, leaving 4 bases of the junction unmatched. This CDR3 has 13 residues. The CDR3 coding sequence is TGTGCCAGCAGCGTCGGGGGGAATGACATTCAGTACTTC. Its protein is CASSVGGNDIQYF.

In nucleotides, the CDR3 is TGTGCCAGCAGCTTAGCGCCGGACACCCCCACAGATACGCAGTATTTT. The encoded protein is CASSLAPDTPTDTQYF. J is TRBJ2-3 and V is TRBV7-9; D possibly corresponds to TRBD1 (5 bases). CDR1 SEHNR and CDR2 FQNEAQ come from the germline V gene (reference sequence). Trimming took off 0 bases at V and 2 bases at J, with 12 bases between the two ends. The CDR3 spans 16 residues.

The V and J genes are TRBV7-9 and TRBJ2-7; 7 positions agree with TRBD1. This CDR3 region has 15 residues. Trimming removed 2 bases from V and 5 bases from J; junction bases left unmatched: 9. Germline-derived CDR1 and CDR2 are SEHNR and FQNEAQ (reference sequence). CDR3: CASSLSAGGNDEQYF. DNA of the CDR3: TGTGCCAGCAGCTTATCAGCAGGGGGTAACGACGAGCAGTACTTC.

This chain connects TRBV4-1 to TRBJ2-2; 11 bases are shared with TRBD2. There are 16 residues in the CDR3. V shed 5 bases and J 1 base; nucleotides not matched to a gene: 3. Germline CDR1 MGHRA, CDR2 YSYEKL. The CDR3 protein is CASSSLAGGNTGELFF. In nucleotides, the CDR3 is TGCGCCAGCAGCTCCCTAGCGGGGGGGAACACCGGGGAGCTGTTTTTT.

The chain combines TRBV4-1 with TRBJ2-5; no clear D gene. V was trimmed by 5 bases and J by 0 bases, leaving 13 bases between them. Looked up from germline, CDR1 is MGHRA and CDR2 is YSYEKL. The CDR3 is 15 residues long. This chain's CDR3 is CASSYRYAYQETQYF. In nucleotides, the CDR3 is TGCGCCAGCAGCTACCGGTATGCGTACCAAGAGACCCAGTACTTC.

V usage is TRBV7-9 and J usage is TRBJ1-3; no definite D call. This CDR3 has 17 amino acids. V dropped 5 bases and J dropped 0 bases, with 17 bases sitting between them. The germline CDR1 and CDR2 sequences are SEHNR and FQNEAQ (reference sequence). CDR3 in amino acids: CASSRTSGIYSGNTIYF. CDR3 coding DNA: TGTGCCAGCAGCCGGACGTCGGGGATCTACTCTGGAAACACCATATATTTT. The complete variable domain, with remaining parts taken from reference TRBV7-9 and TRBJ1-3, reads DTGVSQNPRHKITKRGQNVTFRCDPISEHNRLYWYRQTLGQGPEFLTYFQNEAQLEKSRLLSDRFSAERPKGSFSTLEIQRTEQGDSAMYLCASSRTSGIYSGNTIYFGEGSWLTVV.

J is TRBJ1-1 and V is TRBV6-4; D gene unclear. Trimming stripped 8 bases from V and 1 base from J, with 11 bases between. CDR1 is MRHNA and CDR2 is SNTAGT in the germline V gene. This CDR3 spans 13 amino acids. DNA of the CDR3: TGTGCCAGCGCGCGAGGCCCGAACACTGAAGCTTTCTTT. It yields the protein CASARGPNTEAFF.

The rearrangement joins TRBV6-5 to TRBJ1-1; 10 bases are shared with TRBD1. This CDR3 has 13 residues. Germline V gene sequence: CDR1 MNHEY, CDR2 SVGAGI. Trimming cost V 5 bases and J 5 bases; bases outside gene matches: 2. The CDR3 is CASSGTGVTEAFF. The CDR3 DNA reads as TGTGCCAGCAGTGGGACAGGGGTGACTGAAGCTTTCTTT.

Here the CDR3 reads CSVSGRSSYEQYF. In DNA form, the CDR3 reads TGCAGCGTTTCCGGCCGCAGCTCCTACGAGCAGTACTTC. This chain links TRBV29-1 with TRBJ2-7; D gene uncertain. This CDR3 has 13 residues. The germline V gene has CDR1 SQVTM and CDR2 ANQGSEA. The ends were cut back, 5 bases at V and 0 bases at J, with 11 bases in the middle.

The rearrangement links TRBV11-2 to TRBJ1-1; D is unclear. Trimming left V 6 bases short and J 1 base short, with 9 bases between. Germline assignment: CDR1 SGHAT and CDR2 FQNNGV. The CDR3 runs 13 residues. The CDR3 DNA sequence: TGTGCCAGCAGACTACGGACGAACACTGAAGCTTTCTTT. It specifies CASRLRTNTEAFF.

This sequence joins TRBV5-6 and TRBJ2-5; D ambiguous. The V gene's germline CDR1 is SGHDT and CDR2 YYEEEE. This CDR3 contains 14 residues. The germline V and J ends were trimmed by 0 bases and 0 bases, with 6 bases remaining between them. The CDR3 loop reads CASSLGHNQETQYF. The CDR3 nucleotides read TGTGCCAGCAGCTTGGGGCATAACCAAGAGACCCAGTACTTC. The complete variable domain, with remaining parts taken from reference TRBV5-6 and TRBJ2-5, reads DAGVTQSPTHLIKTRGQQVTLRCSPKSGHDTVSWYQQALGQGPQFIFQYYEEEERQRGNFPDRFSGHQFPNYSSELNVNALLLGDSALYLCASSLGHNQETQYFGPGTRLLVL.

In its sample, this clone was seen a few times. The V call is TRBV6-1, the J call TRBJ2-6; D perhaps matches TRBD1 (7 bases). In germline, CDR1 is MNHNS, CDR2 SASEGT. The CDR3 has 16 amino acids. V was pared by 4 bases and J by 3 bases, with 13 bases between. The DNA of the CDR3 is TGTGCCAGCAGTGCCCGACAGGGACTTGGGGCCAACGTCCTGACTTTC. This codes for CASSARQGLGANVLTF.

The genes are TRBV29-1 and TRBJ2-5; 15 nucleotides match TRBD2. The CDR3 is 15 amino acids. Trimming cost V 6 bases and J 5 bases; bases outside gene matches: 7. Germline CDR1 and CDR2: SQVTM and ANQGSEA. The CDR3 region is CSVGLGTSGGETQYF. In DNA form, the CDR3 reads TGCAGCGTGGGTCTTGGGACTAGCGGGGGGGAGACCCAGTACTTC.

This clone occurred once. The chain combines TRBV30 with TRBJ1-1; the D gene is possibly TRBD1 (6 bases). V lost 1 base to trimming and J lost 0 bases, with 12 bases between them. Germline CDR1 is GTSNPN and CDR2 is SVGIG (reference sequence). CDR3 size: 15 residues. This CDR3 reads CAWSAGDTMNTEAFF. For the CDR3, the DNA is TGTGCCTGGAGTGCTGGGGACACCATGAACACTGAAGCTTTCTTT.

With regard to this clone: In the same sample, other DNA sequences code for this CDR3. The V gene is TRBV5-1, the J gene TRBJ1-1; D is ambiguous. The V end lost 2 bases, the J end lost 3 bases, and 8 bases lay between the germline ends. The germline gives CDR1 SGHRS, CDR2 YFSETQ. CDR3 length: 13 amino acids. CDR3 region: CASSLTGYTEAFF. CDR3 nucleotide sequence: TGCGCCAGCAGCTTAACCGGGTACACTGAAGCTTTCTTT.

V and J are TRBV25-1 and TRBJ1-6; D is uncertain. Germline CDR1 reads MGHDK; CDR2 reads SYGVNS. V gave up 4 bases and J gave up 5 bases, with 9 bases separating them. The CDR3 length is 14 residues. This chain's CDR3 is CASSAVADNSPLHF. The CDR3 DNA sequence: TGTGCCAGCAGTGCTGTAGCCGATAATTCACCCCTCCACTTT.

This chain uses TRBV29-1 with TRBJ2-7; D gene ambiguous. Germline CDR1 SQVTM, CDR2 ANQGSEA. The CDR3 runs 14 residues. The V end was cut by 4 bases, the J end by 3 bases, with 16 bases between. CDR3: CSVAPYQAHYEQYF. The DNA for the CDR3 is TGCAGCGTTGCCCCTTACCAGGCTCACTACGAGCAGTACTTC.

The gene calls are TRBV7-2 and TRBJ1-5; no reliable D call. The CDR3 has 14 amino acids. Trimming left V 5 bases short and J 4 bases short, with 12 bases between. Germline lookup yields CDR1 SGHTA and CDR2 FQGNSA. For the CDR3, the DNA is TGTGCCAGCAGCCGGGTCCATTGGAATCAGCCCCAGCATTTT. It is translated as CASSRVHWNQPQHF.

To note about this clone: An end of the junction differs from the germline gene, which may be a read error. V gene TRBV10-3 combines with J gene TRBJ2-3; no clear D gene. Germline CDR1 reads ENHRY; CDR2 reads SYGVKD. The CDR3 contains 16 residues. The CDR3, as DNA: TGTGCCAGCAGTTACTCGGGCGCCACTAGCACAGATACGCAGTATTTT. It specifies CASSYSGATSTDTQYF.

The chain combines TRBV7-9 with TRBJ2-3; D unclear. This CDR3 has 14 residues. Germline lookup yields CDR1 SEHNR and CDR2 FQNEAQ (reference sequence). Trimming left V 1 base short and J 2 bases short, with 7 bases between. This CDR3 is CASSLGRPTDTQYF. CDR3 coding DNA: TGTGCCAGCAGCTTAGGACGCCCCACAGATACGCAGTATTTT.

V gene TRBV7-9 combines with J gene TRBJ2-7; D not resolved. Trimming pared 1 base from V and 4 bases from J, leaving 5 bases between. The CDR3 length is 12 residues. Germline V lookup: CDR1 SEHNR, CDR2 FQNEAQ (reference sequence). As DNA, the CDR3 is TGTGCCAGCAGCTTAGGCTGGTACGAGCAGTACTTC. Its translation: CASSLGWYEQYF.

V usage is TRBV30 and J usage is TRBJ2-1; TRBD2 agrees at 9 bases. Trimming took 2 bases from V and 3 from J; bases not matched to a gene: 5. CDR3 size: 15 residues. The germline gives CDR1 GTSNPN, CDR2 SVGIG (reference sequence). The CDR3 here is CAWSLTSGYYNEQFF. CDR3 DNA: TGTGCCTGGAGTCTAACTAGCGGGTACTACAATGAGCAGTTCTTC. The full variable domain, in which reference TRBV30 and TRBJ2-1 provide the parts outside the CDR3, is SQTIHQWPATLVQPVGSPLSLECTVEGTSNPNLYWYRQAAGRGLQLLFYSVGIGQISSEVPQNLSASRPQDRQFILSSKKLLLSDSGFYLCAWSLTSGYYNEQFFGPGTRLTVL.

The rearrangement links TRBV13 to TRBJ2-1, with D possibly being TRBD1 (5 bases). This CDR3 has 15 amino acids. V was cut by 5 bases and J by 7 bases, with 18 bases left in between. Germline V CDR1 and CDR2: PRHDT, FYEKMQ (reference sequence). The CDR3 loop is CASSPDSSQGNEQFF. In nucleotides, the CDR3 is TGTGCCAGCAGCCCAGACAGTTCTCAAGGTAATGAGCAGTTCTTC.

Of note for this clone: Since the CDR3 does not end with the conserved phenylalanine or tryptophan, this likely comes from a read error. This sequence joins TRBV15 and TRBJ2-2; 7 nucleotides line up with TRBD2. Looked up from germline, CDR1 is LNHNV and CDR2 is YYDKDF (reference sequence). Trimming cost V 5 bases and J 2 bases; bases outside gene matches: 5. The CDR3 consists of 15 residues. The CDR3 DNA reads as TGTGCCACCAGCGGAGGACTAGATAACACCGGGGAGCTGTTTCTT. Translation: CATSGGLDNTGELFL.

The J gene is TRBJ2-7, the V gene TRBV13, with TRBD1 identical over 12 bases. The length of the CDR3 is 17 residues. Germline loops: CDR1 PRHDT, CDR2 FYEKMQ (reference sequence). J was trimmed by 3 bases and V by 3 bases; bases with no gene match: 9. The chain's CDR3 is CASSFTGTGGIVYEQYF. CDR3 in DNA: TGTGCCAGCAGCTTTACCGGGACAGGGGGCATAGTCTACGAGCAGTACTTC.

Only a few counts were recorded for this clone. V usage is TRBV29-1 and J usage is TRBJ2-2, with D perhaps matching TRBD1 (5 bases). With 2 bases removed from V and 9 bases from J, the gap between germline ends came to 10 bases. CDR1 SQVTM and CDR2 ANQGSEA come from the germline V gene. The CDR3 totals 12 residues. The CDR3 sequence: CSVEIGARELFF. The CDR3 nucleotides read TGCAGCGTTGAAATAGGGGCCAGGGAGCTGTTTTTT.

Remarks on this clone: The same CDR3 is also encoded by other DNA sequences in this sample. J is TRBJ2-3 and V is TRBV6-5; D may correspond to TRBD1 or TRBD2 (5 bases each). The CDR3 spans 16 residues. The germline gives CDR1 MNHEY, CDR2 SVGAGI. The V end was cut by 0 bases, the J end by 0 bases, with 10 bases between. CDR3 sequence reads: CASSYSGTVSTDTQYF. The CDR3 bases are TGTGCCAGCAGTTACTCTGGGACCGTGAGCACAGATACGCAGTATTTT.

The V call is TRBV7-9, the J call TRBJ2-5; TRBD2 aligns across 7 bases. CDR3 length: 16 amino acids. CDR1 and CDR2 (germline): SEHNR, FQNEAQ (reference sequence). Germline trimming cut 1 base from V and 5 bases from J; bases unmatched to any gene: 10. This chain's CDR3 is CASSLVLADPRETQYF. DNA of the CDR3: TGTGCCAGCAGCTTAGTCCTAGCGGACCCCAGGGAGACCCAGTACTTC.